The clone carrying this TCR beta chain was seen a handful of times. No antigen is known for it. This entry belongs to a study of T cell repertoires in cytomegalovirus infection. Study context: It was the public TCR beta signatures that indicated both CMV infection and matching HLA type.

TCRdb processed the reads anew with MiXCR; each CDR3 protein has one entry. The data hold around 530,000 distinct CDR3 sequences, with 26% observed a single time. Germline CDR1 is DFQATT and CDR2 is SNEGSKA (reference sequence). This CDR3 has 13 amino acids. V shed 6 bases and J 7 bases; nucleotides not matched to a gene: 10. The study, taken as a whole, reports: What dominated the ex vivo response were HLA-C-restricted CMV-specific TCR beta clonotypes. Summed frequency of public TCR beta families distinguished CMV carriers with the relevant HLA.

This TCR came from a human donor in good health (CMV status not recorded). Some clones in this sample may be carry-over from other donors' samples. This chain connects TRBV20-1 to TRBJ2-5, with 8 positions matching TRBD1. Sample: PBMCs. As DNA, the CDR3 is TGCAGTGCGGCCAGACAGGGGACGGGGACCCAGTACTTC. Its protein product is CSAARQGTGTQYF.